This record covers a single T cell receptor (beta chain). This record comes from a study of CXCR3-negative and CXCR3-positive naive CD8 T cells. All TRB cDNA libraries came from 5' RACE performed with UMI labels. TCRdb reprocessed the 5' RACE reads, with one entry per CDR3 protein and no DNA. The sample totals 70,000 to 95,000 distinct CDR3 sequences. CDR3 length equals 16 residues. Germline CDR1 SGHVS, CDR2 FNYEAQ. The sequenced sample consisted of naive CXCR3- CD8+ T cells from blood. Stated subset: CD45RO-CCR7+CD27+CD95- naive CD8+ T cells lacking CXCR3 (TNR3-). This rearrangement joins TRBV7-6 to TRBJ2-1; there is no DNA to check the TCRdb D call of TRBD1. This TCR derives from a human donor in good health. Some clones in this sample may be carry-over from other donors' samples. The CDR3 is CASSLAFGGAHNEQFF.